The T cell receptor (beta chain) under discussion was sequenced for a study of vaccination effects on CD4 cells after COVID-19 (dated by TCRdb to about 2022). Context from the whole study: Two doses of either the BNT162b2 or the mRNA-1273 mRNA SARS-CoV-2 vaccine were administered to participants. The study compared SARS-CoV-2 spike-specific CD4+ TCR repertoires before and after mRNA vaccination in COVID-19 convalescent patients and infection-naive vaccine recipients. A total of 10 COVID-19 convalescent patients and a handful of SARS-CoV-2-naive healthy vaccine recipients were included in the full study. In the study, cultures from other donors were sequenced using the Oncomine TCR Beta short-read assay on an Illumina iSeq 100.

The investigation overall reported the following: Marked clonal contraction was observed in both infection-induced and vaccine-induced clones at late post-vaccination timepoints, consistent with waning T cell responses. In healthy vaccine recipients, vaccine-induced clones were almost all SARS-CoV-2 mono-reactive, with only 1 of 255 cross-reactive with common cold coronaviruses. The study was limited by a small number of convalescent patients and lacked early post-infection timepoints.

To identify antigen-specific CD4+ T cell clonotypes by their expansion, the ViraFEST assay first stimulated PBMC with viral peptide pools and then applied TCR sequencing. After roughly 11 days of culture, CD4+ T cells were isolated with the EasySep CD4+ T cell isolation kit. Healthy vaccine recipients had no prior SARS-CoV-2 infection, confirmed by negative nucleocapsid antibodies before and after vaccination. Some 2 million PBMC per well were cultured in IMDM with approximately 5% human AB serum, 8 to 10 IU/ml IL-2 and gentamicin, plus 10 ug/ml peptides. On days 3 and 7, half of the culture medium was replaced with fresh IL-2-containing medium. Unless noted otherwise, every peptide stimulation condition was cultured in triplicate wells. PBMC were separated from whole blood using Ficoll-Paque Plus gradient centrifugation and were then either cryopreserved at -140C or used fresh. Overlapping peptide pools spanned the spike proteins of SARS-CoV-2 and the common cold coronaviruses HCoV-NL63, HCoV-OC43 and HCoV-229E. Genomic DNA was extracted from cultured CD4+ T cells with the QIAamp micro DNA kit.

Libraries were built with the immunoSEQ multiplex PCR assay. DNA from the CD4+ T cells that had been cultured and isolated underwent TCR beta CDR3 sequencing. Concerning the study's data processing: Non-productive TCR sequences were discarded, and reads were trimmed to the CDR3 region, with only CDR3s of 7 or more amino acids retained. Antigen-specific clonotypes were identified using the MANAFEST web app by comparison of expansion in peptide wells against reference cultures. For clones to be considered positive, expansion at FDR<0.05 versus reference and all other wells, an odds ratio above 5, and a frequency above 0.1% in two replicate wells were required. A clonotype was defined as cross-reactive if the clonotype was significantly expanded both in SARS-CoV-2 spike wells and in at least one common cold coronavirus spike condition. Levenshtein distance calculated with the stringdist R package was used to assess CDR3 similarity, and unrooted trees were constructed with ape in R 3.6.1. TCRdb carries this immuneACCESS record with in-frame sequences only. Its versions omit some clonotypes, under half of them owing to an unresolved V gene in the studies checked, with the rest unexplained. Clone size and V and J calls were adopted from that table, with D and trimming inferred from the DNA. In all, the sample holds around 30,000 clones, and about 72% of those were seen once. 25% to 30% of the sample goes to the ten largest clones.

The CDR3 starts with the cysteine, ends with the phenylalanine, and has 15 residues. The DNA shown is the 45-base CDR3, in frame from base 1. Trimming takes 3 bases from V and 8 bases from J, and the germline ends sit 20 bases apart. According to the germline V gene (reference sequence), CDR1 reads SGHNT and CDR2 reads YYREEE. To note about this clone: What this receptor recognizes is not known. One base away there is no much larger clone; base qualities are not given.

The sample here was CD4+ T cells from PBMCs cultured with HCoV-229E spike peptides, taken before COVID-19 vaccination. Taken with the paper, the label for cell subset or site translates to: HCoV-229E spike overlapping peptide pool stimulation. The chain is made from TRBV5-4 and TRBJ1-2, and the D gene may be TRBD1, 6 bases matching. This clonotype originated in a human donor who received a COVID-19 vaccine. The bases read TGTGCCAGCAGCTCAGGACAGACTACCCCGGCGGGCTACACCTTC. It is translated as CASSSGQTTPAGYTF.